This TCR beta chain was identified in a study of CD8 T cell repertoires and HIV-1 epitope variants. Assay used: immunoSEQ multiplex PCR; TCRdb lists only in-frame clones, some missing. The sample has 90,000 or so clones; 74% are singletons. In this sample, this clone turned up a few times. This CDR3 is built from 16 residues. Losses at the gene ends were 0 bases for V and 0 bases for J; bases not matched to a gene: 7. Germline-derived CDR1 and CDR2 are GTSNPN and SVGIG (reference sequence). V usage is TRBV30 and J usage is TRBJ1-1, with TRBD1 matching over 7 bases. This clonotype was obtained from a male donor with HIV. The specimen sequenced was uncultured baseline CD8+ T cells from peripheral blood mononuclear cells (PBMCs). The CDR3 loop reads CAWSVSGGHMNTEAFF. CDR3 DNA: TGTGCCTGGAGTGTATCAGGGGGGCATATGAACACTGAAGCTTTCTTT.